This is a list of T cell receptor beta chains from one sample in a study of blood T cell repertoires in COVID-19. Some clones are missing from TCRdb's copy, which holds only in-frame ones; the method was immunoSEQ multiplex PCR. The sample consists of about 180,000 clones, 82% of them appearing once. Material for sequencing was peripheral blood. These receptors were collected from an elderly woman with active or convalescent COVID-19. CDR3s include the opening cysteine and the closing phenylalanine or tryptophan.

length,V,CDR3
15,TRBV9,CASSPRQGAAGAYTF
17,TRBV3-1/TRBV3-2,CASSQVQAGVGHNEQFF
15,TRBV6-5,CASSSEREGPNEQFF
14,TRBV18,CASSPQGGNQPQHF
14,TRBV10-1,CASSESSTSNEQFF
16,TRBV18,CASSPPRSQATDTQYF
13,TRBV11-3,CASSKNSYNEQFF
13,TRBV7-2,CASTLFPGNTIYF
14,TRBV7-2,CASSGYTRVTEAFF
12,TRBV19,CASSALTTEAFF
16,TRBV6-1,CASSEFSGSSTDTQYF
14,TRBV5-1,CASKEQASNYGYTF
15,TRBV5-6,CASSLRGGGGSPLHF
14,TRBV2,CASRRTGDNSPLHF
15,TRBV9,CASSVAFGTGTEAFF
17,TRBV6-4,CASRDGLAGPIQETQYF
16,TRBV10-1,CASSDTGTSGSNEQFF
14,TRBV5-1,CASSLSGSNQPQHF
14,TRBV11-2,CASSSDRGRGGYTF
14,TRBV5-1,CASSLSGVTDTQYF
15,TRBV28,CASSLASGRRNEQFF
17,TRBV7-9,CASSFITSGRAPDTQYF